What follows is one T cell receptor beta chain and its context. Data came from immunoSEQ multiplex PCR; TCRdb stores just in-frame clones and leaves some out. The data hold about 2.1 million clones, with 85% to 95% observed a single time. The sample belongs to a study of shared clonotypes between healthy human individuals. CD45RO-negative CD8 cells positively selected for CCR7 made up the naive population, which excluded terminally differentiated effector memory CD45RA+ cells. Germline CDR1 MNHEY, CDR2 SVGAGI. Trimming stripped 1 base from V and 5 bases from J, with 6 bases between. This CDR3 is built from 12 residues.

This rearrangement joins TRBV6-5 to TRBJ2-7, with unresolved D. The clonotype comes from a man younger than 30 in good health. Some clones in this sample may be carry-over from other donors' samples. Material for sequencing was naive CD8+ T cells from PBMCs. The CDR3 sequence is CASSYYPHEQYF. The CDR3 DNA reads as TGTGCCAGCAGTTACTACCCCCACGAGCAGTACTTC.